This TCR beta chain comes out of a study of T cell repertoires in cytomegalovirus infection (dated by TCRdb to 2018 to 2020). Describing the broader study: Because public TCR beta signatures pointed to carriage of CMV infection together with the matching HLA type, the HLA type of each donor mattered for the analysis. General findings and caveats noted by the study authors: In both this cohort and an independent roughly 330-donor cohort, the cumulative frequency of public TCR beta family members distinguished carriers of CMV infection plus the relevant HLA type. The ex vivo response was dominated by HLA-C-restricted CMV-specific TCR beta clonotypes, and the single most frequent clonotype in two of eight donors was supplied by these HLA-C-restricted clonotypes.

This clonotype was picked up many times. The antigen it recognizes is unknown. The sample holds no much larger clone one base away, and base qualities are not on file. The run used an Illumina HiSeq 1500. TCRdb took the public reads, trimmed them with fastp at Q25, ran MiXCR for clone calling and kept in-frame beta chains. Identical CDR3 proteins give one entry, which carries the most common genes and DNA. The sample table records fewer than 250,000 distinct CDR3 sequences; 10% to 15% of these occur just once. The ten biggest clones cover 1.5% to 2% of the sample. From the cysteine up to the phenylalanine, the CDR3 has a length of 16 residues. Just the 48-base CDR3 DNA is kept, in frame starting at base 1. The trim is 5 bases for V and 10 bases for J, with a gap of 23 bases between the germline ends. Reading the germline V gene gives CDR1 SGHTA and CDR2 FQGNSA.

Specimen: PBMCs. The chain uses TRBV7-2 and TRBJ1-4; perhaps TRBD1 is the D gene, with 5 bases matching. The TCR sequence derives from a human donor in good health (CMV status not recorded). Some clones in this sample may be carry-over from other donors' samples. The CDR3 reads as follows: CASSPSGGAPRGKLFF. The DNA reads TGTGCCAGCAGCCCCTCAGGAGGGGCTCCTAGGGGAAAACTGTTTTTT.